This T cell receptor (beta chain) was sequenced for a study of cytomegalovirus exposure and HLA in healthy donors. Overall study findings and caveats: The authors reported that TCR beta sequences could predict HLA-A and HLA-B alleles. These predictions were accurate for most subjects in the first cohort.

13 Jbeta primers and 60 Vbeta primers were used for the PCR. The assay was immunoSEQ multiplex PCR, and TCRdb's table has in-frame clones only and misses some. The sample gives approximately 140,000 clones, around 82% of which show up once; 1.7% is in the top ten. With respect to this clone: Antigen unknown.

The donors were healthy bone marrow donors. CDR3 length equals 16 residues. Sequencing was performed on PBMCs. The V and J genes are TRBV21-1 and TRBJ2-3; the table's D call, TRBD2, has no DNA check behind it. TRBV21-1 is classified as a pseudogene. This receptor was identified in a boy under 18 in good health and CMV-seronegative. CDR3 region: CASSKLSGGDTDTQYF. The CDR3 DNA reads TGTGCCAGCAGCAAACTTAGCGGGGGGGATACAGATACGCAGTATTTT.